The source of this TCR beta chain is a study of blood T cell repertoires in COVID-19. Study at large: Acute and convalescent COVID-19 samples came from the United States, Italy and Spain. Sources were T cells, B-cell-depleted T cells, or PBMCs; the material itself was cDNA or gDNA.

The CDR3 is 16 residues long. Germline V gives CDR1 GTSNPN, CDR2 SVGIG (reference sequence). Original processing methods: Cell counts per sample came from amplifying reference gene primers. Profiling relied on immunoSEQ multiplex PCR, and the TCRdb table lists in-frame clones only, not all of them. V and J calls and clone size are as listed in that table; D and trimming were resolved from the DNA. This sample carries 200,000 to 250,000 clones, approximately 91% of them seen once, and the ten largest clones take around 2%. The receptor was derived from a middle-aged woman who had recovered from COVID-19. V gene TRBV30 combines with J gene TRBJ2-2; 10 nucleotides align to TRBD2. The sequenced sample was peripheral blood. The DNA for the CDR3 is TGTGGCCTAGAACATAGCGGGGGGCCGAACACCGGGGAGCTGTTTTTT. Its translation is CGLEHSGGPNTGELFF.